Detailed here is one T cell receptor (beta chain). The data were produced by immunoSEQ multiplex PCR, yet TCRdb's version contains in-frame clones alone and is incomplete. The data show tens of thousands of clones, roughly 80% seen once. Trimming at V came to 7 bases and at J to 3 bases, leaving 3 bases not matched to a gene. Germline CDR1 SQVTM, CDR2 ANQGSEA. This CDR3 contains 11 residues. The data were taken from a study of blood T cell repertoires in COVID-19. The receptor's source is a human donor in a cohort sampled during active COVID-19. The material sequenced was peripheral blood. V is TRBV29-1 and J is TRBJ2-7; 7 bases fit TRBD1. For the CDR3, the DNA is TGCAGCGCGGGACAGCACTACGAGCAGTACTTC. Translation gives CSAGQHYEQYF.